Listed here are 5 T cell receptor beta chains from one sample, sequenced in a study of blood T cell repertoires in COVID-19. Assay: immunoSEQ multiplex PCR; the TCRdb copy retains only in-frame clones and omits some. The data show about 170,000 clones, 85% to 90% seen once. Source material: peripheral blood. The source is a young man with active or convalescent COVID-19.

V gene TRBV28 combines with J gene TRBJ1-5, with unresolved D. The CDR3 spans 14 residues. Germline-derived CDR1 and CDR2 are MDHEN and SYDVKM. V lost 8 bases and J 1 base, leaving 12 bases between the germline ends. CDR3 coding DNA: TGTGCCAGCGGGAGGAGGGAAAGCAATCAGCCCCAGCATTTT. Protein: CASGRRESNQPQHF.

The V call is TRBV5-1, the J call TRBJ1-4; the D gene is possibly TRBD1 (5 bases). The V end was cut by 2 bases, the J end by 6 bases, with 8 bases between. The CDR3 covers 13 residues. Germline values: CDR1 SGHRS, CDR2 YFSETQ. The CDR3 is CASSLAGYEKLFF. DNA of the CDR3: TGCGCCAGCAGCTTAGCAGGGTATGAAAAACTGTTTTTT.

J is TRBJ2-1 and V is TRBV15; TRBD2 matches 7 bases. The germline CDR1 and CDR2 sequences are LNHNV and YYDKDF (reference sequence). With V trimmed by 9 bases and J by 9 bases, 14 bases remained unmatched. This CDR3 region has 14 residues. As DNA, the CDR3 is TGTGCCACAGGTTTGTATCGGGGGGTCGGTGAGCAGTTCTTC. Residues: CATGLYRGVGEQFF.

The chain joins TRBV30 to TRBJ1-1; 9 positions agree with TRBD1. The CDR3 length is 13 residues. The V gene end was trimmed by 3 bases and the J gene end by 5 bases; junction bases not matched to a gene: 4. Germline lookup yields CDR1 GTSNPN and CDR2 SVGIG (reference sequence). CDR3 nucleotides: TGTGCCTGGAGAGACAGGGGGGGAACTGAAGCTTTCTTT. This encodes CAWRDRGGTEAFF.

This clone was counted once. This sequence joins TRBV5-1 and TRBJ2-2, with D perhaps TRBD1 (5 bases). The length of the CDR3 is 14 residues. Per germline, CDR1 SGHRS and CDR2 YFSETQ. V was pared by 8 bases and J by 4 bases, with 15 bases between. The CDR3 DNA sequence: TGCGCCAGTAGGATGGGGCCGGGCACCGGGGAGCTGTTTTTT. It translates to CASRMGPGTGELFF.